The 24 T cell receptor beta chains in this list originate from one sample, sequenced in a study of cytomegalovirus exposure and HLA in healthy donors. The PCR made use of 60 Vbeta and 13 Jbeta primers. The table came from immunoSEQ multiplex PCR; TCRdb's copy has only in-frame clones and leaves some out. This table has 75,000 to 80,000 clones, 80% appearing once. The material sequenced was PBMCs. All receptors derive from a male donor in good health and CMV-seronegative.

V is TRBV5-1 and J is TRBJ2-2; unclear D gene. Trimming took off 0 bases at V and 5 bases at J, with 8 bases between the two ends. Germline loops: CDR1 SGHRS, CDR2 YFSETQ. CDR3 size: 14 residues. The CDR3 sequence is CASSLVFGTGELFF. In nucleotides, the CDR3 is TGCGCCAGCAGCTTGGTTTTCGGGACCGGGGAGCTGTTTTTT.

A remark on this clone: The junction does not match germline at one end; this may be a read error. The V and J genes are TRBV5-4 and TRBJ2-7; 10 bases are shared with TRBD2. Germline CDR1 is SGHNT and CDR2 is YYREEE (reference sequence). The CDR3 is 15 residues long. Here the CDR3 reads CARSLKLAGNYEQYF. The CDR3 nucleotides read TGTGCCCGCAGCTTGAAACTAGCGGGGAACTACGAGCAGTACTTC.

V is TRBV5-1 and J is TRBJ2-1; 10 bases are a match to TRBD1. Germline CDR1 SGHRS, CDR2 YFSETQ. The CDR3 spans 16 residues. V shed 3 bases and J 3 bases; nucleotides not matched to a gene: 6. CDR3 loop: CASSYVDRGGYNEQFF. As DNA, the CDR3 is TGCGCCAGCAGCTACGTGGACAGGGGGGGCTACAATGAGCAGTTCTTC.

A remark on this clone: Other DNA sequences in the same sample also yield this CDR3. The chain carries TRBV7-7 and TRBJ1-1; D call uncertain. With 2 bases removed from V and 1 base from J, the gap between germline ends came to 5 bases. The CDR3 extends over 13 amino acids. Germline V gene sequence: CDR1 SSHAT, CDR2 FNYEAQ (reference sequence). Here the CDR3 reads CASSLSGNTEAFF. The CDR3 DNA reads TGTGCCAGCAGCTTAAGCGGGAACACTGAAGCTTTCTTT. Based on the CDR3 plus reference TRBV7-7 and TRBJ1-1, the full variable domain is GAGVSQSPRYKVTKRGQDVTLRCDPISSHATLYWYQQALGQGPEFLTYFNYEAQPDKSGLPSDRFSAERPEGSISTLTIQRTEQRDSAMYRCASSLSGNTEAFFGQGTRLTVV.

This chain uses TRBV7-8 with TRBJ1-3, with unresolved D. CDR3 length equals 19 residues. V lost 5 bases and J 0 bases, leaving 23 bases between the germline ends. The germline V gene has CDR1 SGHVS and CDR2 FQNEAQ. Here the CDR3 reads CASSPQLASQRYSGNTIYF. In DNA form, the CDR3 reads TGTGCCAGCAGCCCCCAACTGGCATCTCAGCGATACTCTGGAAACACCATATATTTT. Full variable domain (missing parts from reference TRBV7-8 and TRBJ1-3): GAGVSQSPRYKVAKRGQDVALRCDPISGHVSLFWYQQALGQGPEFLTYFQNEAQLDKSGLPSDRFFAERPEGSVSTLKIQRTQQEDSAVYLCASSPQLASQRYSGNTIYFGEGSWLTVV.

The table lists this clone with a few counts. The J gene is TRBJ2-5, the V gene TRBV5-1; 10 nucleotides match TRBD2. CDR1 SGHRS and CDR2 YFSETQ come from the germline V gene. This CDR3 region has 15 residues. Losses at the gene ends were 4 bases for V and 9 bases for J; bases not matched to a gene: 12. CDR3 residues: CASSTASGGLRAQYF. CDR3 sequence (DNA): TGCGCCAGCAGCACCGCTAGCGGGGGCTTGAGAGCCCAGTACTTC.

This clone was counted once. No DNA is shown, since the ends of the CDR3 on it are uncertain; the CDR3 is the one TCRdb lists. The CDR3 loop is CASSTSGSGANVLTF. The V call is TRBV5-1, the J call TRBJ2-6; the table's D call TRBD2 went unverified against the DNA. CDR1 is SGHRS, CDR2 YFSETQ, per germline. A total of 15 residues make up the CDR3, ends included.

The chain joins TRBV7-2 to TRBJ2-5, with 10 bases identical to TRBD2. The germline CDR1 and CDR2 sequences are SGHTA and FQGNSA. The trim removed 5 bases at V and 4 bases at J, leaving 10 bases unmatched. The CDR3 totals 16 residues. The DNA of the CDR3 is TGTGCCAGCAGCCCCAGAAGCGGGGGGGCGAGAGAGACCCAGTACTTC. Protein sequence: CASSPRSGGARETQYF.

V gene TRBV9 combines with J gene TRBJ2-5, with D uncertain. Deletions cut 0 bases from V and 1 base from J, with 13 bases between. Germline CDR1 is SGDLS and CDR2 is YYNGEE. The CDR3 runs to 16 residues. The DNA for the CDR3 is TGTGCCAGCAGCGTAGGAGCGCTAGAGGCCCAAGAGACCCAGTACTTC. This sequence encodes CASSVGALEAQETQYF.

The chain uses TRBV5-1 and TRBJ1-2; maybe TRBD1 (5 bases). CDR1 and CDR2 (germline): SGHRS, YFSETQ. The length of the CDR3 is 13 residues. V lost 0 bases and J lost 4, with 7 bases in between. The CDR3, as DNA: TGCGCCAGCAGCTTGGGACAGACCTATGGCTACACCTTC. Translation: CASSLGQTYGYTF.

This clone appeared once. The CDR3 nucleotides are TGTGCCAGCAGTGAAGACACCGGGACAGAGCAGTTCTTC. Residues: CASSEDTGTEQFF. J is TRBJ2-1 and V is TRBV2; possibly TRBD1 for D (6 bases). The length of the CDR3 is 13 residues. Trimming left V 1 base short and J 10 bases short, with 11 bases between. Germline lookup yields CDR1 SNHLY and CDR2 FYNNEI.

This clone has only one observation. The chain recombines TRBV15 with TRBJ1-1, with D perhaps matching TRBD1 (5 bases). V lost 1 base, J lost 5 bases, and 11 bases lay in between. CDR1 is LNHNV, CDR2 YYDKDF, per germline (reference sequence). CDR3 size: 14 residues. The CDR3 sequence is CATSRGSGDTEAFF. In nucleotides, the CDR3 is TGTGCCACCAGCAGAGGGTCGGGGGATACTGAAGCTTTCTTT.

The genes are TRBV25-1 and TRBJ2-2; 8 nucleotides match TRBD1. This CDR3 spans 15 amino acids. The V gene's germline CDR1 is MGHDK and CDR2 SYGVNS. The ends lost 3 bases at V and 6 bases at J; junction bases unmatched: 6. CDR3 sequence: CASSEKDRAAGELFF. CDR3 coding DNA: TGTGCCAGCAGTGAGAAGGACAGGGCGGCCGGGGAGCTGTTTTTT. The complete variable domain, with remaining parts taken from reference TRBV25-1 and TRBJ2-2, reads EADIYQTPRYLVIGTGKKITLECSQTMGHDKMYWYQQDPGMELHLIHYSYGVNSTEKGDLSSESTVSRIRTEHFPLTLESARPSHTSQYLCASSEKDRAAGELFFGEGSRLTVL.

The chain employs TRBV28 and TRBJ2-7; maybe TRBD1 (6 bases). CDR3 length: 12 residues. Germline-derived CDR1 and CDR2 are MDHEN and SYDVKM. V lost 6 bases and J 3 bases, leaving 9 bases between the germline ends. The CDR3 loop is CASRQGNYEQYF. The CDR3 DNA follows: TGTGCCAGCAGACAGGGAAACTACGAGCAGTACTTC.

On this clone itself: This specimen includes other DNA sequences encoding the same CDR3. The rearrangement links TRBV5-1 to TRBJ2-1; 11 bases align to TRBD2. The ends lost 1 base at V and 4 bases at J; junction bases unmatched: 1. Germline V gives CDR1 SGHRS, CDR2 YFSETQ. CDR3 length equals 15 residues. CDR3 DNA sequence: TGCGCCAGCAGCTTGACTAGCGGGAGTTACAATGAGCAGTTCTTC. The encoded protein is CASSLTSGSYNEQFF.

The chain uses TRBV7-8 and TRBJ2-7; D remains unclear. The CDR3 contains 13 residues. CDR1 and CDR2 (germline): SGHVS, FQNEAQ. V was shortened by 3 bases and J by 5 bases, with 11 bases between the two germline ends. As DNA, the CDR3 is TGTGCCAGCAGCTTTCAGAGGAATAACGAGCAGTACTTC. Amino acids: CASSFQRNNEQYF.

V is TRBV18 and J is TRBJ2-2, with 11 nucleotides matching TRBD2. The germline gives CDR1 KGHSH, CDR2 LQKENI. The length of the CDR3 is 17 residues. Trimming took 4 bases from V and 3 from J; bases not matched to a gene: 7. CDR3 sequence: CASSRIPGLADTGELFF. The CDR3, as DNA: TGTGCCAGCTCACGAATTCCGGGACTAGCGGACACCGGGGAGCTGTTTTTT.

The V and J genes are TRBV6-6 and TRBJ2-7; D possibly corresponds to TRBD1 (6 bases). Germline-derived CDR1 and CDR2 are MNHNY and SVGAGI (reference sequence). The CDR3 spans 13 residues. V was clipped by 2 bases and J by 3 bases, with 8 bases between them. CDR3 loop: CASSYQGIYEQYF. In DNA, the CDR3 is TGTGCCAGCAGTTACCAGGGGATCTACGAGCAGTACTTC.

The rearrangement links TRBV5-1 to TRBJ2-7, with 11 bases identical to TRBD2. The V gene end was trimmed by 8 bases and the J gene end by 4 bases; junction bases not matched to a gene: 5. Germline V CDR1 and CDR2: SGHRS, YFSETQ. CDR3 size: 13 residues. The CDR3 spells CASSGRAGYEQYF. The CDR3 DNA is TGCGCCAGTAGCGGGAGGGCCGGGTACGAGCAGTACTTC.

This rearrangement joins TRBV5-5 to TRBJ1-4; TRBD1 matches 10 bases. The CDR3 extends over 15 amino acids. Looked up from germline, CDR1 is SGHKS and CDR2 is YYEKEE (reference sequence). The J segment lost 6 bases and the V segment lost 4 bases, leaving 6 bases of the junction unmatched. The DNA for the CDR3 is TGTGCCAGCAGCGGAACCGGGACAGGGGATGAAAAACTGTTTTTT. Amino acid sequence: CASSGTGTGDEKLFF.

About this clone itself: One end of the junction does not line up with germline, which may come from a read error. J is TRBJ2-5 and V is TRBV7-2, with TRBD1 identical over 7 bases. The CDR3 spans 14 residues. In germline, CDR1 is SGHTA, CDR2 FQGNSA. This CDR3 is CASSVATGKETQYF. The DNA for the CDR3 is TGTGCCAGCAGCGTAGCGACAGGGAAAGAGACCCAGTACTTC.

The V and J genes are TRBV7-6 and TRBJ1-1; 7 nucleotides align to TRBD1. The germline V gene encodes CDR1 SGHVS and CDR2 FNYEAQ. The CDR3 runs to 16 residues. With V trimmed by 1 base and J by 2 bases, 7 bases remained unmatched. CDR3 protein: CASSLVPGGTNTEAFF. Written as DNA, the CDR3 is TGTGCCAGCAGCTTAGTCCCAGGGGGTACAAACACTGAAGCTTTCTTT.

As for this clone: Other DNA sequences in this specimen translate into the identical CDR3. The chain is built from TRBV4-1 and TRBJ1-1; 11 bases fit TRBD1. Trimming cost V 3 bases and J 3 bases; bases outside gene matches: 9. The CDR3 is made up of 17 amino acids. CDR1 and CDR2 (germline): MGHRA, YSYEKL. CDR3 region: CASSHAWGGQGDTEAFF. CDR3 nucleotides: TGCGCCAGCAGCCATGCCTGGGGGGGACAGGGGGACACTGAAGCTTTCTTT.

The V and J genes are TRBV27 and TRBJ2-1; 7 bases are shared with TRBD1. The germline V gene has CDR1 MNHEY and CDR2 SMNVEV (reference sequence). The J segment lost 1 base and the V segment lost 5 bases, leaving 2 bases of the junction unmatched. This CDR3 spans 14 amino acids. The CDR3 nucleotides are TGTGCCAGCAGTGTACAGGGGTCCTACAATGAGCAGTTCTTC. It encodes CASSVQGSYNEQFF.